The TCR beta chain described here comes from a study of T cell responses to AZD1222 COVID-19 vaccine. This CDR3 has 14 amino acids. Study-wide findings and caveats: The study found Spike-specific TCR breadth and depth rose after two AZD1222 doses.

A word on this clone: The antigen is not known.

The method was immunoSEQ multiplex PCR; TCRdb's version includes in-frame clones alone and lacks a portion of them. This sample carries 70,000 to 80,000 clones, 86% of them seen once, and the ten largest clones take about 2.5%. Source: peripheral blood, taken on day 0 of AZD1222 vaccination. This receptor was obtained from an adult in good health. The gene calls are TRBV12-2 and TRBJ2-1. TRBV12-2 corresponds to a pseudogene. The CDR3 DNA reads as TGTGCAAGTCGCTTAGGTCTACATGAGAATGAGCAGTTCTTC. Translating it yields CASRLGLHENEQFF.